These 27 T cell receptor beta chains were all obtained from the same sample, sequenced in a study of early T cells in non-severe SARS-CoV-2 infection. TCRdb processed the 5' RACE reads anew with MiXCR; each CDR3 protein has one entry. The sample contains 40,000 to 55,000 distinct CDR3 sequences, less than 8.5% of which appear only once. The specimen was whole blood. These receptor sequences come from an adult who was a healthcare worker with PCR-confirmed SARS-CoV-2 infection or an uninfected control (not recorded which).

The chain combines TRBV29-1 with TRBJ2-7; tentatively, D is TRBD2 (6 bases). The V gene lost 4 bases and the J gene lost 4 bases, with 20 bases spanning the gap. Germline-derived CDR1 and CDR2 are SQVTM and ANQGSEA. This CDR3 has 15 amino acids. CDR3 nucleotides: TGCAGCGTTGGACGACTACGGGACTCTGAGTACGAGCAGTACTTC. It encodes CSVGRLRDSEYEQYF.

This clonotype was observed many times. The rearrangement uses TRBV4-3 and TRBJ2-3; 7 nucleotides agree with TRBD1. This CDR3 region has 15 residues. J gave up 3 bases and V 4 bases, and 7 bases lay outside the gene matches. Germline-derived CDR1 and CDR2 are LGHNA and YSLEER. The CDR3: CASSPRQGITDTQYF. CDR3 bases: TGCGCCAGCAGCCCCCGACAGGGTATAACAGATACGCAGTATTTT.

In this sample, this clonotype turned up many times. The junction shows a germline mismatch at one end, possibly a read error. The rearrangement links TRBV7-2 to TRBJ2-7, with D perhaps given as TRBD1 or TRBD2 (5 bases each). Germline CDR1 reads SGHTA; CDR2 reads FQGNSA. CDR3 length: 13 residues. As DNA, the CDR3 is TGTGCCAGCAGTATAAATCCCGGGACCATGTCCAACTTC. This gives the protein CASSINPGTMSNF.

The chain combines TRBV20-1 with TRBJ1-5; tentatively, D is TRBD1 (5 bases). From germline, CDR1 is DFQATT and CDR2 SNEGSKA (reference sequence). This CDR3 has 13 amino acids. The CDR3 nucleotides are TGCAGCGTGGGTCACGGGGCGCAGGAGCCCCAGCATTTT. Encoded protein: CSVGHGAQEPQHF.

The rearrangement joins TRBV5-1 to TRBJ1-4; D is uncertain. Trimming stripped 0 bases from V and 3 bases from J, with 9 bases between. CDR3 length: 15 amino acids. Looked up from germline, CDR1 is SGHRS and CDR2 is YFSETQ. The CDR3 is CASSLAGTANEKLFF. CDR3 bases: TGCGCCAGCAGCTTGGCCGGAACAGCTAATGAAAAACTGTTTTTT.

This clonotype was observed many times. The V gene is TRBV27, the J gene TRBJ2-2, with D perhaps matching TRBD2 (5 bases). Germline values: CDR1 MNHEY, CDR2 SMNVEV (reference sequence). V lost 8 bases to trimming and J lost 6 bases, with 10 bases between them. The CDR3 has 12 amino acids. The CDR3, as DNA: TGTGCCAGCCCTCTCGGGGCCGGGGAGCTGTTTTTT. Protein product: CASPLGAGELFF.

This clonotype was detected only a few times. V usage is TRBV29-1 and J usage is TRBJ2-7; D is possibly TRBD1 or TRBD2 (5 bases each). Germline CDR1 SQVTM, CDR2 ANQGSEA. V was trimmed by 6 bases and J by 7 bases, leaving 19 bases between them. The CDR3 is 13 residues long. CDR3 region: CSVAGTPGWEQYF. CDR3 bases: TGCAGCGTGGCCGGGACCCCGGGCTGGGAGCAGTACTTC.

In this sample, this clonotype turned up a few times. The chain has TRBV19 and TRBJ2-3; 8 nucleotides agree with TRBD2. The CDR3 runs 17 residues. Trimming at V came to 6 bases and at J to 4 bases, leaving 15 bases not matched to a gene. CDR1 and CDR2 from the germline V gene are LNHDA and SQIVND (reference sequence). Here the CDR3 DNA reads TGTGCCAGTAGGAGCCACCTGGGACTAGGGAAGGCAGATACGCAGTATTTT. Its protein is CASRSHLGLGKADTQYF. The whole variable domain, remainder taken from reference TRBV19 and TRBJ2-3, is DGGITQSPKYLFRKEGQNVTLSCEQNLNHDAMYWYRQDPGQGLRLIYYSQIVNDFQKGDIAEGYSVSREKKESFPLTVTSAQKNPTAFYLCASRSHLGLGKADTQYFGPGTRLTVL.

This clonotype was observed a handful of times. J is TRBJ1-2 and V is TRBV5-1; TRBD1 might be the D (5 bases). CDR1 SGHRS and CDR2 YFSETQ come from the germline V gene. The V end lost 4 bases, the J end lost 10 bases, and 17 bases lay between the germline ends. The CDR3 contains 13 residues. CDR3 in amino acids: CASSKGDLDDYTF. CDR3 sequence (DNA): TGCGCCAGCAGCAAAGGGGATCTAGACGACTACACCTTC. The full variable domain, completed using reference TRBV5-1 and TRBJ1-2, is KAGVTQTPRYLIKTRGQQVTLSCSPISGHRSVSWYQQTPGQGLQFLFEYFSETQRNKGNFPGRFSGRQFSNSRSEMNVSTLELGDSALYLCASSKGDLDDYTFGSGTRLTVV.

This chain connects TRBV4-2 to TRBJ2-3; D call uncertain. The CDR3 spans 13 residues. Trimming took 0 bases from V and 5 from J, leaving 6 bases between them. CDR1 is LGHNA, CDR2 YNFKEQ, per germline. CDR3 amino acids: CASSQDPIDTQYF. The CDR3 bases are TGTGCCAGCAGCCAAGATCCGATAGATACGCAGTATTTT.

This clonotype was detected many times. The V and J genes are TRBV5-1 and TRBJ2-2; 8 nucleotides line up with TRBD2. The germline CDR1 and CDR2 sequences are SGHRS and YFSETQ. The CDR3 contains 15 residues. V gave up 3 bases and J gave up 5 bases; unmatched junction bases: 6. The CDR3 protein is CASSWEASGTGELFF. The CDR3 DNA is TGCGCCAGCAGCTGGGAAGCTAGCGGGACCGGGGAGCTGTTTTTT.

This clonotype came up a few times. This chain connects TRBV7-2 to TRBJ2-2; D is uncertain. The germline gives CDR1 SGHTA, CDR2 FQGNSA. V was trimmed by 2 bases and J by 1 base, leaving 5 bases between them. This CDR3 comprises 14 residues. The CDR3 reads CASSLQWNTGELFF. The DNA of the CDR3 is TGTGCCAGCAGCTTACAATGGAACACCGGGGAGCTGTTTTTT.

This clonotype came up many times. The rearrangement joins TRBV6-2 or TRBV6-3 to TRBJ2-5, with D unclear. CDR1 and CDR2 (germline): MNHEY, SVGEGT. V lost 6 bases to trimming and J lost 1 base, with 12 bases between them. The CDR3 is 14 residues long. The CDR3 is CASSLVTFQETQYF. CDR3 DNA: TGTGCCAGCAGCCTCGTAACCTTCCAAGAGACCCAGTACTTC.

This clonotype was found a few times. This chain links TRBV12-3 or TRBV12-4 with TRBJ1-5; D is unclear. CDR3 size: 11 residues. Between the trimmed V and J ends, which lost 3 bases and 6 bases, there was a span of 3 bases. The CDR3 nucleotides read TGTGCCAGCAGTTTTTTTCAGCCCCAGCATTTT. Protein product: CASSFFQPQHF.

At least ten counts were recorded for this clonotype. The chain couples TRBV10-3 to TRBJ1-3; the match to TRBD1 covers 8 bases. CDR1 and CDR2 from the germline V gene are ENHRY and SYGVKD. With 10 bases clipped from V and 0 bases from J, the junction kept 14 bases outside the gene matches. This CDR3 comprises 17 residues. In nucleotides, the CDR3 is TGTGCCAGCGATACAGGGGGACCGTATACCTCTGGAAACACCATATATTTT. This codes for CASDTGGPYTSGNTIYF.

The genes are TRBV7-2 and TRBJ2-2; no definite D call. The CDR3 has 18 amino acids. Looked up from germline, CDR1 is SGHTA and CDR2 is FQGNSA. V lost 1 base and J 1 base, leaving 16 bases between the germline ends. The CDR3 DNA sequence: TGTGCCAGCAGCTTAGAAGTCGTGGCGCCCCTGAACACCGGGGAGCTGTTTTTT. It yields the protein CASSLEVVAPLNTGELFF.

This clonotype has only a few counts. The chain is built from TRBV7-2 and TRBJ2-2; D is possibly TRBD1 (7 bases). Per the germline V gene, CDR1 is SGHTA and CDR2 is FQGNSA. This CDR3 is built from 17 residues. V was trimmed by 2 bases and J by 4 bases, leaving 17 bases between them. The CDR3 reads CASSLLAGGPGTGELFF. As DNA, the CDR3 is TGTGCCAGCAGCTTATTAGCAGGGGGGCCGGGCACCGGGGAGCTGTTTTTT.

This clonotype was detected a few times. The chain combines TRBV7-9 with TRBJ2-7, with 8 bases aligning to TRBD1. Per the germline V gene, CDR1 is SEHNR and CDR2 is FQNEAQ (reference sequence). This CDR3 region has 12 residues. J gave up 7 bases and V 5 bases, and 4 bases lay outside the gene matches. The CDR3 loop reads CASSAGGGEQYF. DNA for the CDR3: TGTGCCAGCAGCGCAGGGGGCGGGGAGCAGTACTTC.

The V gene is TRBV7-9, the J gene TRBJ1-1; the match to TRBD1 covers 7 bases. CDR3 size: 17 residues. The trim removed 1 base at V and 0 bases at J, leaving 8 bases unmatched. Germline lookup yields CDR1 SEHNR and CDR2 FQNEAQ (reference sequence). CDR3 DNA sequence: TGTGCCAGCAGCTTAGGCCTCGACAGGGCGGTGAACACTGAAGCTTTCTTT. It translates to CASSLGLDRAVNTEAFF.

The J gene is TRBJ2-2, the V gene TRBV6-1; D is unclear. With 0 bases removed from V and 6 bases from J, the gap between germline ends came to 8 bases. CDR1 is MNHNS, CDR2 SASEGT, per germline. CDR3 length equals 14 residues. The CDR3 region is CASSEAEVAGELFF. The CDR3 DNA follows: TGTGCCAGCAGTGAAGCTGAGGTGGCCGGGGAGCTGTTTTTT.

This clonotype came up many times. The chain links TRBV7-8 to TRBJ1-5, with D unclear. Germline CDR1 and CDR2: SGHVS and FQNEAQ. V was shortened by 5 bases and J by 6 bases, with 8 bases between the two germline ends. This CDR3 has 12 residues. The CDR3 nucleotides read TGTGCCAGCAGCCCCCTCAGTCAGCCCCAGCATTTT. Translation gives CASSPLSQPQHF.

This clonotype was seen only a few times. The chain couples TRBV7-2 to TRBJ2-1, with 7 bases matching TRBD1. V lost 6 bases to trimming and J lost 4 bases; unmatched junction nucleotides: 9. This CDR3 has 15 amino acids. The germline V gene encodes CDR1 SGHTA and CDR2 FQGNSA. CDR3 nucleotide sequence: TGTGCCAGCAGTTTACAGGGGAGAGGATACAATGAGCAGTTCTTC. This gives the protein CASSLQGRGYNEQFF.

This clonotype was picked up many times. V is TRBV10-1 and J is TRBJ1-1; D call uncertain. Germline-derived CDR1 and CDR2 are WNHNN and SYGVQD (reference sequence). CDR3 length: 11 residues. V was cut by 8 bases and J by 9 bases, with 13 bases left in between. The CDR3 sequence is CASSQEGQAFF. DNA for the CDR3: TGCGCCAGCTCCCAGGAGGGCCAAGCTTTCTTT.

There are many counts of this clonotype. The chain joins TRBV6-1 to TRBJ2-5, with 9 bases aligning to TRBD2. The ends lost 1 base at V and 3 bases at J; junction bases unmatched: 21. Germline V gene sequence: CDR1 MNHNS, CDR2 SASEGT. The CDR3 is made up of 21 amino acids. This chain's CDR3 is CASSEVTPGLALNSREETQYF. In nucleotides, the CDR3 is TGTGCCAGCAGTGAAGTCACACCGGGACTAGCTCTGAACTCCCGGGAAGAGACCCAGTACTTC.

This clonotype has ten or more counts. CDR3 bases: TGTGCCAGCAGCTCCAAAGACACGTGGTACACCGGGGAGCTGTTTTTT. This codes for CASSSKDTWYTGELFF. The V gene is TRBV7-9, the J gene TRBJ2-2; D remains ambiguous. The germline gives CDR1 SEHNR, CDR2 FQNEAQ (reference sequence). The CDR3 sequence is 16 residues long. V lost 4 bases and J lost 3, with 15 bases in between.

About this clonotype itself: A read error may produce the germline difference seen at one junction end. The genes are TRBV18 and TRBJ2-3; possible D gene TRBD2, 5 bases. The CDR3 is 15 residues long. Germline V gene lookup returns CDR1 KGHSH and CDR2 LQKENI. Here the CDR3 reads CASSPRGEPRDTLYF. The CDR3 DNA reads TGTGCCAGCTCACCACGTGGGGAGCCTAGGGATACGCTGTATTTT. Based on the CDR3 plus reference TRBV18 and TRBJ2-3, the full variable domain is NAGVMQNPRHLVRRRGQEARLRCSPMKGHSHVYWYRQLPEEGLKFMVYLQKENIIDESGMPKERFSAEFPKEGPSILRIQQVVRGDSAAYFCASSPRGEPRDTLYFGPGTRLTVL.

The chain joins TRBV5-1 to TRBJ2-3; D is unresolved. Germline CDR1 is SGHRS and CDR2 is YFSETQ. Trimming took off 0 bases at V and 0 bases at J, with 8 bases between the two ends. This CDR3 region has 15 residues. DNA for the CDR3: TGCGCCAGCAGCTTGGCGTACCAGAGCACAGATACGCAGTATTTT. It yields the protein CASSLAYQSTDTQYF.